This T cell receptor beta chain was retrieved from a study of blood T cell repertoires in COVID-19 (dated by TCRdb to 2020 to 2022). Broadly, across the study: Samples covering the acute and convalescent phases of COVID-19 were provided by collaborators in the United States, Italy and Spain. The material from the prospective study consisted of cDNA or gDNA derived from T cells, B-cell-depleted T cells, or PBMCs. Subjects who had been exposed to COVID-19, were actively infected with it, or had recovered from it provided the deeply sampled blood TCRbeta repertoires that made up the dataset. The repertoires were released in a freely available public database meant as a resource for research on the immune response to SARS-CoV-2. Samples were obtained from the ongoing ImmuneRACE study (first 160 participants) and from roughly 1,300 subjects provided by 6 global collaborators. A de-identified subject ID, COVID-19 status, age in years and sex were almost always included in the sample metadata. Where available, HLA class I and class II types were taken from metadata supplied by the sample provider and were not determined by assay-based typing.

Enrolling through a virtual design, the prospective study's participants ranged in age from roughly 18 to 90 years and lived across 24 United States geographic areas. In the prospective study, cohorts were assigned on the basis of participant-reported clinical history obtained from a screening survey and a study questionnaire. ImmuneRACE Cohort 3 recovered participants were defined by two consecutive negative NP/OP PCR tests, healthcare professional clearance, or symptom resolution. Mobile phlebotomists in the prospective study collected whole blood, serum and a nasopharyngeal or oropharyngeal swab from every participant. Participants in the prospective study had the option to provide additional blood draws and questionnaires over a roughly 2-month period. Before DNA extraction, prospective study blood samples were shipped either frozen or at room temperature. What the research found in general, with its limitations: Clinical and demographic metadata were provided uncurated, with the amount varying by source and participant.

Comments on this clone: Its recognized antigen is unknown. No per-base quality is available; no much larger clone lies one base away.

The immunoSEQ Assay, a bias-controlled multiplex PCR, was used to amplify TCRbeta CDR3 regions from genomic DNA. In the authors' own workflow: Nucleated cell counts per sample were estimated from amplification of reference gene primers within the assay. Sequence reads were collapsed and filtered to measure the absolute abundance of every unique TCRbeta CDR3 rearrangement. For each sample, productive Simpson clonality was calculated as the square root of Simpson's diversity index across productive rearrangements. In TCRdb, the immuneACCESS table is reduced to in-frame sequences with V and J assigned. These tables do not hold every clone; where another copy was compared, an unresolved V gene accounts for under half, and the others remain unexplained. V, J and clone size are those of that table, while D and trimming were read from the DNA. This sample gives around 290,000 clones in total; about nine tenths of them show up just once. The top ten hold roughly 1.1% of the sample.

CDR1 and CDR2 (GTSNPN, SVGIG) derive from the germline V gene (reference sequence). Germline trimming: 7 bases from V, 3 bases from J; junction bases outside gene matches: 5. The CDR3, from cysteine to phenylalanine, totals 12 residues. Only the CDR3 DNA stays, 36 bases, in frame from base 1. The rearranged segments are TRBV30 and TRBJ2-5; 7 central bases correspond to TRBD1. The sequence derives from a woman aged 25 to 39 who had recovered from COVID-19. Material for sequencing was PBMCs or T cells enriched from blood (not recorded which). This receptor has the CDR3 CASKGAEETQYF. The bases are TGTGCCTCAAAGGGGGCAGAAGAGACCCAGTACTTC. The variable domain in full, with residues beyond the CDR3 obtained from the reference TRBV30 and TRBJ2-5 genes, is SQTIHQWPATLVQPVGSPLSLECTVEGTSNPNLYWYRQAAGRGLQLLFYSVGIGQISSEVPQNLSASRPQDRQFILSSKKLLLSDSGFYLCASKGAEETQYFGPGTRLLVL.